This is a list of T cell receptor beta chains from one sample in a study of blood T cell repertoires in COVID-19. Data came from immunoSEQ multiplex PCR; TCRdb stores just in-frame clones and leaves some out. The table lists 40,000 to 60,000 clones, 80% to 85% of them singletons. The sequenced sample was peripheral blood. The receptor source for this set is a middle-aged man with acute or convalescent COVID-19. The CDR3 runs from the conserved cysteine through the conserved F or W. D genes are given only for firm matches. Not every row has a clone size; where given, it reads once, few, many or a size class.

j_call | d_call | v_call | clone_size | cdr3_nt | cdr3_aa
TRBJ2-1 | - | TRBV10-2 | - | TGCGCCACCTCCGGGTCCTACAATGAGCAGTTCTTC | CATSGSYNEQFF
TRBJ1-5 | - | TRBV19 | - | TGTGCCAGTTCTAGGCGGCCTCATAGCAATCAGCCCCAGCATTTT | CASSRRPHSNQPQHF
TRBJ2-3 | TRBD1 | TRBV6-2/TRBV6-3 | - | TGTGCCAGCAGTGCCCCCGGGACAGGGGGCGTTGGAGGCACAGATACGCAGTATTTT | CASSAPGTGGVGGTDTQYF
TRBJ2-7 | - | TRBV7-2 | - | TGTGCCAGCAGCTTAGCCCTGTCCGGGGGATACGAGCAGTACTTC | CASSLALSGGYEQYF
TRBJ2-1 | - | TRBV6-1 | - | TGTGCCAGCAGTGAAGCTTGGTCAGGGGTAGATGAGCAGTTCTTC | CASSEAWSGVDEQFF
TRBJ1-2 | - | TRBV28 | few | TGTGCCAGCAGTCCAGGACAGAGAAGTAACTATGGCTACACCTTC | CASSPGQRSNYGYTF
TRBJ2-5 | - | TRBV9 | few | TGTGCCAGCAGCGTAGCGGGAGTTACGGAGACCCAGTACTTC | CASSVAGVTETQYF
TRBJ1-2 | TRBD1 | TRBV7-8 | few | TGTGCCAGCAGCCTAACAGGGGGGTTTAACTATGGCTACACCTTC | CASSLTGGFNYGYTF
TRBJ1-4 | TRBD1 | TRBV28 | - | TGTGCCAGCAGTTCACCGGGACAGGGACCCTTTTTT | CASSSPGQGPFF
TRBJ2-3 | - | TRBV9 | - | TGTGCCAGCAGCGCACAGGGTGTTAGCACAGATACGCAGTATTTT | CASSAQGVSTDTQYF
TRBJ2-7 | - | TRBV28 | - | TGTGCCAGCAGTTCCGCCTACGAGCAGTACTTC | CASSSAYEQYF
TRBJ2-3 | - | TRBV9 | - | TGTGCCAGCAGCGTAGCTCTAGATACGCAGTATTTT | CASSVALDTQYF
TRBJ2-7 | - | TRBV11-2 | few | TGTGCCAGCAGCCTAGACGGGGAATACGAGCAGTACTTC | CASSLDGEYEQYF
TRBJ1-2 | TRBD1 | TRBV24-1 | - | TGTGCCACCAGTGACTCGGGACAGGGGCGTCCCTATGGCTACACCTTC | CATSDSGQGRPYGYTF
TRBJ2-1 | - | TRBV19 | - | TGTGCCAGTAGTTCCGTTTACAATGAGCAGTTCTTC | CASSSVYNEQFF
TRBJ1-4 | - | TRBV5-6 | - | TGTGCCAGCAGCTTGAAAGGAAATACAGGGCCTTTCGAAAAACTGTTTTTT | CASSLKGNTGPFEKLFF
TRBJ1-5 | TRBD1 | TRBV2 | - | TGTGCCAGCCTTGGACAGGGGCGACCCCAGCATTTT | CASLGQGRPQHF
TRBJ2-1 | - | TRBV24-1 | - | TGTGCCACCAGTGAGACAGGGACTTACAATGAGCAGTTCTTC | CATSETGTYNEQFF
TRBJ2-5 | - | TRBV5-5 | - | TGTGCCAGCAGCCACAGAAACCAAGAGACCCAGTACTTC | CASSHRNQETQYF
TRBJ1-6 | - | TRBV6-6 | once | TGTGCCAGCAGTTACTCTGGGGGGATTGGTTCACCCCTCCACTTT | CASSYSGGIGSPLHF
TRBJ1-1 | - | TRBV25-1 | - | TGTGCCAGCAGTGATATCAGGGCTGAAGCTTTCTTT | CASSDIRAEAFF
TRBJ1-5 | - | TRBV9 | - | TGTGCCAGCAGCGTAGGAACTTCTAGCAATCAGCCCCAGCATTTT | CASSVGTSSNQPQHF
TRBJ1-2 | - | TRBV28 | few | TGTGCCAGCAGCCCGTGGGGGCTCCATGGCTACACCTTC | CASSPWGLHGYTF
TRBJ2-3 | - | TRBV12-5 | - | TGTGCTAGTGGTTTGGTTGCCCGGCCCGGTCGGGGCACAGATACGCAGTATTTT | CASGLVARPGRGTDTQYF
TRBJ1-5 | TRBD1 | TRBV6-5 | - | TGTGCCAGCAGACTCGGGACAGGGGGGCAGCCCCAGCATTTT | CASRLGTGGQPQHF
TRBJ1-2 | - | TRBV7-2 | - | TGTGCCAGCAGCTTAGGGACAGATGGTGGCTACACCTTC | CASSLGTDGGYTF
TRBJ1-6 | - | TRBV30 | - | TGTGCCTGGAGTGGAGGACAGTATAATTCACCCCTCCACTTT | CAWSGGQYNSPLHF
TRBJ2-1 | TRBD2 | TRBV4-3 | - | TGCGCCAGCAGCCAAGGGGCTAGCGGCGTTAGCTCCTACAATGAGCAGTTCTTC | CASSQGASGVSSYNEQFF
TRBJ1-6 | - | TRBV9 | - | TGTGCCAGCAGCCCTCGGGATAACTTTCGGGGGACCCTCCACTTT | CASSPRDNFRGTLHF
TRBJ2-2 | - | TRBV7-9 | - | TGTGCCAGCAGGCCCCCCTTCAGGAGGGACACCGGGGAGCTGTTTTTT | CASRPPFRRDTGELFF
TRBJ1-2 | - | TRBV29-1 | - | TGCAGCGTTTGGCGAGGGGAGGAAAACCAGGGCTATGGCTACACCTTC | CSVWRGEENQGYGYTF
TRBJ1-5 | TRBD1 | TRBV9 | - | TGTGCCAGCAGCCGGACAGGGGGAGGAAGCAATCAGCCCCAGCATTTT | CASSRTGGGSNQPQHF
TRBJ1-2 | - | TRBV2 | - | TGTGCCAGCAGTTCGGGGGGTGGCTACACCTTC | CASSSGGGYTF
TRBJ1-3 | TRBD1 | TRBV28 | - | TGTGCCAGCACGGGGTCACAACAGGGGGCAAATGGAAACACCATATATTTT | CASTGSQQGANGNTIYF
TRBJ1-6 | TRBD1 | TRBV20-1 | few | TGCAGTGCTAGTCAGGGGGGCGGGACACCCCTCCACTTT | CSASQGGGTPLHF
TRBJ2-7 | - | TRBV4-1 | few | TGCGCCAGCAGCCAAGATGGTGGGGGGTCCTACGAGCAGTACTTC | CASSQDGGGSYEQYF